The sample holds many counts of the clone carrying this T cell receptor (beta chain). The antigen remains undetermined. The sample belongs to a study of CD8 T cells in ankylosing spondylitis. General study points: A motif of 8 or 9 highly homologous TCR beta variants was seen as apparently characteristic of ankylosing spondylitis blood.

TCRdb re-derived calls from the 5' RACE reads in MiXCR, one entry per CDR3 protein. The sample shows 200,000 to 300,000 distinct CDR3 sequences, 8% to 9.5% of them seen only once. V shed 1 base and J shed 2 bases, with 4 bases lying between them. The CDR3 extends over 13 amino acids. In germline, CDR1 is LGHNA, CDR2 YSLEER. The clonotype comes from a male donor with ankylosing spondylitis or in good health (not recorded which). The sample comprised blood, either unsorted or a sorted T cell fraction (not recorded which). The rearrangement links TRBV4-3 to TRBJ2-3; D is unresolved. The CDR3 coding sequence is TGCGCCAGCAGCCAAGGTCTCACAGATACGCAGTATTTT. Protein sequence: CASSQGLTDTQYF.